The 30 T cell receptor beta chains below were found in one sample sequenced in a study of human T cells and chemical hapten exposure. Time point noted: pre-sensitization, week 0. Treatment reported: therapeutic diphenylcyclopropenone sensitization with weekly scalp DPC. In TCRdb, the RACE reads were re-called with MiXCR into one record per CDR3 protein. The profile shows 80,000 to 100,000 distinct CDR3 sequences, under 14% of them singletons. The sample was whole blood, taken in connection with sensitization to the hapten diphenylcyclopropenone (DPC). The receptor source for this set is a woman aged 55-70 years with alopecia areata. Some clones in this sample may be carry-over from other donors' samples.

The table lists this clonotype with a few counts. The CDR3 reads CSGTSSYEQYF. The CDR3 bases are TGCAGCGGTACCTCAAGCTACGAGCAGTACTTC. The chain joins TRBV29-1 to TRBJ2-7; no firm D call. V was cut by 7 bases and J by 3 bases, with 10 bases left in between. Per germline, CDR1 SQVTM and CDR2 ANQGSEA. This CDR3 has 11 residues.

V usage is TRBV3-1 and J usage is TRBJ2-5, with TRBD2 identical over 14 bases. This CDR3 is built from 18 residues. CDR1 is LGHDT, CDR2 YNNKEL, per germline (reference sequence). V trimming: 1 base; J trimming: 0 bases; junction bases outside the gene matches: 4. The CDR3 loop is CASSQAGLAGVYQETQYF. The CDR3 DNA reads TGTGCCAGCAGCCAAGCGGGACTAGCGGGAGTGTACCAAGAGACCCAGTACTTC.

This clonotype was picked up many times. The chain links TRBV18 to TRBJ1-2; TRBD1 agrees at 9 bases. The CDR3 totals 14 residues. Losses at the gene ends were 2 bases for V and 5 bases for J; bases not matched to a gene: 3. Germline CDR1 and CDR2: KGHSH and LQKENI. Written as DNA, the CDR3 is TGTGCCAGCTCACCAGAAGGACAGGGGTATGGCTACACCTTC. Protein: CASSPEGQGYGYTF.

The rearrangement joins TRBV10-2 to TRBJ1-5; D not certain. Germline CDR1 WSHSY, CDR2 SAAADI. V was cut by 6 bases and J by 5 bases, with 11 bases left in between. The CDR3 spans 13 residues. In DNA form, the CDR3 reads TGCGCCAGCAGCCCACGGCCAGATCAGCCCCAGCATTTT. Residues: CASSPRPDQPQHF.

The chain employs TRBV29-1 and TRBJ2-1; no firm D call. The germline V gene encodes CDR1 SQVTM and CDR2 ANQGSEA. CDR3 length: 10 residues. The V and J ends lost 6 bases and 5 bases respectively, with 5 bases between them. CDR3: CSVGNNEQFF. The CDR3 DNA sequence: TGCAGCGTAGGGAACAATGAGCAGTTCTTC.

This clonotype has a handful of counts. The V and J genes are TRBV14 and TRBJ2-5, with D perhaps matching TRBD1 or TRBD2 (6 bases each). V gave up 2 bases and J gave up 2 bases, with 21 bases separating them. Germline values: CDR1 SGHDN, CDR2 FVKESK. The CDR3 covers 18 residues. CDR3 sequence (DNA): TGTGCCAGCAGCCAACTGGTTTTTAGGGGGAGGCAGCAAGAGACCCAGTACTTC. Translating gives CASSQLVFRGRQQETQYF. The variable domain in full, completed from reference TRBV14 and TRBJ2-5, reads EAGVTQFPSHSVIEKGQTVTLRCDPISGHDNLYWYRRVMGKEIKFLLHFVKESKQDESGMPNNRFLAERTGGTYSTLKVQPAELEDSGVYFCASSQLVFRGRQQETQYFGPGTRLLVL.

This clonotype was counted ten times or more. The J gene is TRBJ1-2, the V gene TRBV19; D is unclear. The V end was cut by 2 bases, the J end by 5 bases, with 15 bases between. Germline loops: CDR1 LNHDA, CDR2 SQIVND (reference sequence). The CDR3 contains 15 residues. The CDR3: CASSIMAGGLYGYTF. The CDR3 DNA is TGTGCCAGTAGTATAATGGCAGGCGGACTTTATGGCTACACCTTC.

This clonotype occurred many times. The chain uses TRBV7-3 and TRBJ2-3, with 11 bases lining up with TRBD2. In germline, CDR1 is SGHTA, CDR2 FQGTGA. The CDR3 runs to 16 residues. Trimming took 5 bases from V and 2 from J; bases not matched to a gene: 6. In nucleotides, the CDR3 is TGTGCCAGCAGCCCGACTAGCGGGGTTTACACAGATACGCAGTATTTT. It encodes CASSPTSGVYTDTQYF.

This clonotype was recorded a few times. Here the CDR3 DNA reads TGTGCCAGCAGCCCGTGGGGGGCCGGGGAGCTGTTTTTT. Translating gives CASSPWGAGELFF. The chain links TRBV7-2 to TRBJ2-2, with D maybe TRBD2 (6 bases). CDR1 and CDR2 (germline): SGHTA, FQGNSA. The CDR3 has 13 amino acids. The germline V and J ends were trimmed by 5 bases and 6 bases, with 10 bases remaining between them.

This clonotype was seen many times. The V gene is TRBV18, the J gene TRBJ2-1; 7 bases are a match to TRBD2. Germline loops: CDR1 KGHSH, CDR2 LQKENI. V lost 3 bases, J lost 5 bases, and 10 bases stayed unmatched. The CDR3 is made up of 16 amino acids. The CDR3 loop reads CASSPRFGGGNNEQFF. Written as DNA, the CDR3 is TGTGCCAGCTCACCCCGTTTCGGCGGGGGAAACAATGAGCAGTTCTTC.

This clonotype was seen a handful of times. This chain joins TRBV19 and TRBJ2-6; D not certain. V lost 5 bases to trimming and J lost 1 base, with 3 bases between them. The germline gives CDR1 LNHDA, CDR2 SQIVND (reference sequence). The CDR3 is 13 amino acids. The CDR3 region has the DNA TGTGCCAGTAGTGGATCTGGGGCCAACGTCCTGACTTTC. Translation gives CASSGSGANVLTF.

The chain has TRBV18 and TRBJ2-3; TRBD2 matches at 9 bases. V gave up 6 bases and J gave up 2 bases; unmatched junction bases: 6. Germline V gives CDR1 KGHSH, CDR2 LQKENI. The CDR3 contains 15 residues. The CDR3 DNA sequence: TGTGCCAGCTCCCCTAGACTAGCGGTCACAGATACGCAGTATTTT. Translating it yields CASSPRLAVTDTQYF. Variable domain in full (rest from reference TRBV18 and TRBJ2-3): NAGVMQNPRHLVRRRGQEARLRCSPMKGHSHVYWYRQLPEEGLKFMVYLQKENIIDESGMPKERFSAEFPKEGPSILRIQQVVRGDSAAYFCASSPRLAVTDTQYFGPGTRLTVL.

The rearrangement joins TRBV5-1 to TRBJ1-1; no clear D gene. The CDR3 runs to 14 residues. CDR1 and CDR2 (germline): SGHRS, YFSETQ. Trimming shortened V by 0 bases and J by 4 bases, and 10 bases separated the two germline ends. The CDR3 is CASSLESQATEAFF. CDR3 nucleotide sequence: TGCGCCAGCAGCTTGGAATCCCAGGCCACTGAAGCTTTCTTT.

The chain carries TRBV21-1 and TRBJ2-7. TRBV21-1 has pseudogene status. The CDR3 runs 13 residues. The CDR3 reads CASSNVRKDEQYF. The DNA for the CDR3 is TGTGCCAGCAGCAACGTTCGGAAGGACGAGCAGTACTTC.

This clonotype has only a few counts. The chain joins TRBV6-2 or TRBV6-3 to TRBJ2-7; 7 positions agree with TRBD1. Germline CDR1 is MNHEY and CDR2 is SVGEGT. The length of the CDR3 is 14 residues. Trimming removed 7 bases from V and 4 bases from J; junction bases left unmatched: 10. In DNA, the CDR3 is TGTGCCAGCACCGACCCGGGACAGCCTTACGAGCAGTACTTC. The encoded protein is CASTDPGQPYEQYF.

This clonotype was counted a few times. CDR3 DNA sequence: TGTGCCAGCAGCTTGACGGGGGTTCTGAATGAGCAGTTCTTC. It translates to CASSLTGVLNEQFF. The chain links TRBV5-4 to TRBJ2-1, with D perhaps TRBD2 (6 bases). The CDR3 length is 14 residues. Trimming shortened V by 1 base and J by 7 bases, and 12 bases separated the two germline ends. Germline values: CDR1 SGHNT, CDR2 YYREEE (reference sequence). The entire variable domain, with the rest obtained from reference TRBV5-4 and TRBJ2-1, is as follows: ETGVTQSPTHLIKTRGQQVTLRCSSQSGHNTVSWYQQALGQGPQFIFQYYREEENGRGNFPPRFSGLQFPNYSSELNVNALELDDSALYLCASSLTGVLNEQFFGPGTRLTVL.

This clonotype was observed at least ten times. The chain is built from TRBV2 and TRBJ1-1; no clear D gene. Trimming stripped 8 bases from V and 7 bases from J, with 17 bases between. CDR3 length: 13 amino acids. CDR1 and CDR2 from the germline V gene are SNHLY and FYNNEI. Written as DNA, the CDR3 is TGTGCCAGCCGTCTACGAGGGAACGATGAAGCTTTCTTT. Protein sequence: CASRLRGNDEAFF.

This clonotype has ten or more counts. J is TRBJ2-5 and V is TRBV27, with D maybe TRBD2 (5 bases). V was shortened by 5 bases and J by 5 bases, with 12 bases between the two germline ends. From germline, CDR1 is MNHEY and CDR2 SMNVEV (reference sequence). The CDR3 loop spans 13 amino acids. The CDR3 DNA reads as TGTGCCAGCAGTACTCGAGGGCGGGAGACCCAGTACTTC. Its protein product is CASSTRGRETQYF.

The J gene is TRBJ2-3, the V gene TRBV6-1; a possible D gene is TRBD1 (6 bases). The V gene's germline CDR1 is MNHNS and CDR2 SASEGT. The CDR3 has 13 amino acids. Trimming removed 6 bases from V and 1 base from J, with 8 bases in between. CDR3 residues: CASSSGGTDTQYF. CDR3 nucleotide sequence: TGTGCCAGCAGCTCAGGGGGCACAGATACGCAGTATTTT.

Ten or more counts support this clonotype. The CDR3 DNA follows: TGTGCCAGCAGCTTAGAGGGCGGCGCTGGAAACACCATATATTTT. Translating gives CASSLEGGAGNTIYF. The genes are TRBV7-6 and TRBJ1-3; no reliable D call. The CDR3 sequence is 15 residues long. Germline CDR1 reads SGHVS; CDR2 reads FNYEAQ. The V end lost 1 base, the J end lost 2 bases, and 9 bases lay between the germline ends. The full variable domain, in which reference TRBV7-6 and TRBJ1-3 provide the parts outside the CDR3, is GAGVSQSPRYKVTKRGQDVALRCDPISGHVSLYWYRQALGQGPEFLTYFNYEAQQDKSGLPNDRFSAERPEGSISTLTIQRTEQRDSAMYRCASSLEGGAGNTIYFGEGSWLTVV.

In this sample, this clonotype turned up many times. This chain uses TRBV29-1 with TRBJ2-5; a weak D match, TRBD1 (5 bases). The germline CDR1 and CDR2 sequences are SQVTM and ANQGSEA. V was cut by 4 bases and J by 5 bases, with 23 bases left in between. The CDR3 has 16 amino acids. CDR3 residues: CSVGRGPGWGEETQYF. CDR3 coding DNA: TGCAGCGTTGGCAGAGGTCCCGGCTGGGGCGAGGAGACCCAGTACTTC.

This clonotype showed up many times. This chain uses TRBV28 with TRBJ1-4; no definite D call. The CDR3 is 14 residues long. V dropped 7 bases and J dropped 4 bases, with 13 bases sitting between them. Germline V CDR1 and CDR2: MDHEN, SYDVKM. The CDR3 is CASNMDGYNEKLFF. The CDR3 nucleotides are TGTGCCAGCAATATGGACGGCTATAATGAAAAACTGTTTTTT.

The chain joins TRBV3-1 to TRBJ1-3; D unclear. CDR1 and CDR2 from the germline V gene are LGHDT and YNNKEL (reference sequence). V lost 0 bases and J 0 bases, leaving 6 bases between the germline ends. CDR3 size: 15 residues. As DNA, the CDR3 is TGTGCCAGCAGCCAAGACAGGCTCTCTGGAAACACCATATATTTT. Amino acids: CASSQDRLSGNTIYF.

DNA for the CDR3: TGTGCCACCAGTCCCAGGACAGGGCACAATCAGCCCCAGCATTTT. It translates to CATSPRTGHNQPQHF. The chain couples TRBV24-1 to TRBJ1-5; 8 nucleotides agree with TRBD1. The trim removed 6 bases at V and 3 bases at J, leaving 6 bases unmatched. The germline gives CDR1 KGHDR, CDR2 SFDVKD. This CDR3 is built from 15 residues.

This clonotype was found a few times. This chain joins TRBV19 and TRBJ2-7; the D gene could be TRBD1 or TRBD2 (5 bases each). The germline V and J ends were trimmed by 5 bases and 3 bases, with 17 bases remaining between them. CDR3 length: 15 residues. Germline V CDR1 and CDR2: LNHDA, SQIVND (reference sequence). The CDR3 region is CASSYSARGDYEQYF. The DNA for the CDR3 is TGTGCCAGTAGTTATTCGGCTCGAGGGGACTACGAGCAGTACTTC. Together with reference TRBV19 and TRBJ2-7, the CDR3 gives the full variable domain: DGGITQSPKYLFRKEGQNVTLSCEQNLNHDAMYWYRQDPGQGLRLIYYSQIVNDFQKGDIAEGYSVSREKKESFPLTVTSAQKNPTAFYLCASSYSARGDYEQYFGPGTRLTVT.

J is TRBJ2-7 and V is TRBV10-3; D not resolved. CDR1 ENHRY and CDR2 SYGVKD come from the germline V gene. This CDR3 spans 13 amino acids. V lost 3 bases and J 1 base, leaving 7 bases between the germline ends. CDR3 DNA: TGTGCCATCAGTGACAGCAATTCCTACGAGCAGTACTTC. Amino acid sequence: CAISDSNSYEQYF.

This clonotype was seen a handful of times. The chain employs TRBV2 and TRBJ1-2; unclear D gene. Germline V gene data show CDR1 as SNHLY and CDR2 as FYNNEI. V shed 6 bases and J shed 3 bases, with 5 bases lying between them. This CDR3 region has 11 residues. The CDR3 nucleotides read TGTGCCAGCAGCTCCCACTATGGCTACACCTTC. Residues: CASSSHYGYTF.

This clonotype was counted a few times. This chain joins TRBV10-3 and TRBJ2-5, with a possible D match to TRBD2 (7 bases). Germline V CDR1 and CDR2: ENHRY, SYGVKD. The CDR3 loop spans 13 amino acids. Trimming removed 6 bases from V and 3 bases from J, with 11 bases in between. Here the CDR3 reads CAIRSGGEETQYF. DNA of the CDR3: TGTGCCATCAGGTCGGGGGGCGAAGAGACCCAGTACTTC.

In its sample, this clonotype was seen many times. The chain is built from TRBV6-5 and TRBJ2-7; D unclear. From germline, CDR1 is MNHEY and CDR2 SVGAGI. This CDR3 is built from 16 residues. V lost 6 bases, J lost 3 bases, and 21 bases lay in between. CDR3 sequence reads: CASRVGGVGPRYEQYF. The CDR3 DNA follows: TGTGCCAGCAGAGTCGGCGGAGTTGGGCCTCGCTACGAGCAGTACTTC.

The gene calls are TRBV29-1 and TRBJ1-1; D unresolved. Germline CDR1 and CDR2: SQVTM and ANQGSEA. V lost 6 bases and J lost 7, with 9 bases in between. The CDR3 runs 10 residues. This CDR3 reads CSVRDIEAFF. The CDR3 nucleotides are TGCAGCGTCCGTGACATTGAAGCTTTCTTT. Combining the CDR3 with reference TRBV29-1 and TRBJ1-1 gives the whole variable domain SAVISQKPSRDICQRGTSLTIQCQVDSQVTMMFWYRQQPGQSLTLIATANQGSEATYESGFVIDKFPISRPNLTFSTLTVSNMSPEDSSIYLCSVRDIEAFFGQGTRLTVV.